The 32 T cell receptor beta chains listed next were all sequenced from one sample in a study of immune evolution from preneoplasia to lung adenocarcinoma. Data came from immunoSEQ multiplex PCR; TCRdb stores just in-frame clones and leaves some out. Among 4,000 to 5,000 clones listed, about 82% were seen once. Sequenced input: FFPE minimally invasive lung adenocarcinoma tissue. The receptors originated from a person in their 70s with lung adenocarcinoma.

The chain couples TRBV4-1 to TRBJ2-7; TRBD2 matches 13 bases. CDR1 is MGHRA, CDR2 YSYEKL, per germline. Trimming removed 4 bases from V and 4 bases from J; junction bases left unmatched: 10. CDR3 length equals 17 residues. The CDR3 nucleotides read TGCGCCAGCAGCCCGGGACTAGCGGGATTAGGTGAATACGAGCAGTACTTC. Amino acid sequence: CASSPGLAGLGEYEQYF.

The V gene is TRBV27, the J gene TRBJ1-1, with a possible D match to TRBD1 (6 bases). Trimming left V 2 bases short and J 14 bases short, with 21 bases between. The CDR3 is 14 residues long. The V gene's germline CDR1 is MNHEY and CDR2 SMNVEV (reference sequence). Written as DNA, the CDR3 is TGTGCCAGCAGTTTAGGGGCCGGGGGCGGGAGAGAGTTCTTT. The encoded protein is CASSLGAGGGREFF.

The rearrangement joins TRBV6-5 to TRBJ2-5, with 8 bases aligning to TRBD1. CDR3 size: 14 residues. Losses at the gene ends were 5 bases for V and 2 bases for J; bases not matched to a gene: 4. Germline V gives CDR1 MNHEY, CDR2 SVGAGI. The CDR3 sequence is CASSGQGGQETQYF. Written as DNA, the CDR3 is TGTGCCAGCAGTGGACAGGGTGGACAAGAGACCCAGTACTTC.

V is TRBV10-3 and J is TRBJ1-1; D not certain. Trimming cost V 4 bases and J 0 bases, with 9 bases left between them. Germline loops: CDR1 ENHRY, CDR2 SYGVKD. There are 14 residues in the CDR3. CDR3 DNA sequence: TGTGCCATCAGTGGGACCGGGATGAACACTGAAGCTTTCTTT. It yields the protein CAISGTGMNTEAFF.

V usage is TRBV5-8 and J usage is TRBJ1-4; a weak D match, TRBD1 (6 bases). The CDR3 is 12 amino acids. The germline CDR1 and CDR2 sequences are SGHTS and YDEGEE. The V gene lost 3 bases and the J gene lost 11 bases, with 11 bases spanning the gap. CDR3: CASSSTGPKLFF. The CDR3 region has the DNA TGTGCCAGCAGCTCTACAGGGCCTAAACTGTTTTTT. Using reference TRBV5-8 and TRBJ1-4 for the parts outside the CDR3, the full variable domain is EAGVTQSPTHLIKTRGQQATLRCSPISGHTSVYWYQQALGLGLQFLLWYDEGEERNRGNFPPRFSGRQFPNYSSELNVNALELEDSALYLCASSSTGPKLFFGSGTQLSVL.

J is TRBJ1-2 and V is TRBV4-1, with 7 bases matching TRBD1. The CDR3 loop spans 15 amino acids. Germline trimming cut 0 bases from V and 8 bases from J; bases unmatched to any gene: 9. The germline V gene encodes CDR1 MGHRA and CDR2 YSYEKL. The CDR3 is CASSQDPTGVGGYTF. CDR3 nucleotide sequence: TGCGCCAGCAGCCAAGACCCAACAGGGGTTGGGGGCTACACCTTC.

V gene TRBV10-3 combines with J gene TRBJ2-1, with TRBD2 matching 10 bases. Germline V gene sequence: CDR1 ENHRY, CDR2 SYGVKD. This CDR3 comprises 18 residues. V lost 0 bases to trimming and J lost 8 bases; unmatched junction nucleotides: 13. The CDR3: CAISESRGLAGVGDEQFF. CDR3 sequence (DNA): TGTGCCATCAGTGAGTCGAGGGGCCTAGCGGGAGTTGGCGATGAGCAGTTCTTC.

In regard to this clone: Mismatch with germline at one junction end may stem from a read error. The CDR3 nucleotides are TGTGCCAGTAGTATAGATCGGAACAGCCAGGGGCAGGCGATCTTC. Translating gives CASSIDRNSQGQAIF. The chain employs TRBV19 and TRBJ2-1; the D gene is possibly TRBD1 (6 bases). Germline values: CDR1 LNHDA, CDR2 SQIVND (reference sequence). The CDR3 has 15 residues.

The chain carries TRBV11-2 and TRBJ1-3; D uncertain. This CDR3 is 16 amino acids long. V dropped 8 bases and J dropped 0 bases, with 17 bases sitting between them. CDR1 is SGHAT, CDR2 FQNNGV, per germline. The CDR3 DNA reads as TGTGCCAGCCAGATGGGAGACGGTATCTCTGGAAACACCATATATTTT. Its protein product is CASQMGDGISGNTIYF.

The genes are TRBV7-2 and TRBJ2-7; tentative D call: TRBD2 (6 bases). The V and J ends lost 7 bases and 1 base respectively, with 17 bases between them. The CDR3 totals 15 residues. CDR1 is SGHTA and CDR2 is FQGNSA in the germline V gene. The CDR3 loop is CASNHPGLSSYEQYF. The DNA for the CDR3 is TGTGCCAGCAACCATCCGGGACTGAGTTCCTACGAGCAGTACTTC.

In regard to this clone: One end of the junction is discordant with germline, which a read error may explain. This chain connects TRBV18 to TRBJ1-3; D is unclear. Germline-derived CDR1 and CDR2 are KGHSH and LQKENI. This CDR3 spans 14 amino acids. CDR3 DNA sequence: TGTGCCAGCTCACCGATATCTTCTGAAAACACCATATATTTT. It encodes CASSPISSENTIYF.

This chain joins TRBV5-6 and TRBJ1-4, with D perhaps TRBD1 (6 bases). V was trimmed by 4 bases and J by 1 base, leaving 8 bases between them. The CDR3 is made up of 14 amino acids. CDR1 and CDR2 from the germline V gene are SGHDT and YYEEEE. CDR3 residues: CASSVQGTNEKLFF. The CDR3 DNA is TGTGCCAGCAGCGTACAGGGAACTAATGAAAAACTGTTTTTT. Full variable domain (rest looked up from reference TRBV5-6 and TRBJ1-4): DAGVTQSPTHLIKTRGQQVTLRCSPKSGHDTVSWYQQALGQGPQFIFQYYEEEERQRGNFPDRFSGHQFPNYSSELNVNALLLGDSALYLCASSVQGTNEKLFFGSGTQLSVL.

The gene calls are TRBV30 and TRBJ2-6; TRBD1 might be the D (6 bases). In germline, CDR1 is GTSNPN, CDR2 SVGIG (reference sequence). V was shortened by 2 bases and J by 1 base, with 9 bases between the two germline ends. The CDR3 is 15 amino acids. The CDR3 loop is CAWSSQGSGANVLTF. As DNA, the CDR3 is TGTGCCTGGAGTTCACAGGGATCTGGGGCCAACGTCCTGACTTTC.

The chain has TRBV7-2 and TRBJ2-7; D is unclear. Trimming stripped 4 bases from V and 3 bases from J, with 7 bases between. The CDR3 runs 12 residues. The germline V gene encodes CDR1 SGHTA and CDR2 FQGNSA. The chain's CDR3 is CASSSLNYEQYF. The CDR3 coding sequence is TGTGCCAGCAGCTCACTGAACTACGAGCAGTACTTC.

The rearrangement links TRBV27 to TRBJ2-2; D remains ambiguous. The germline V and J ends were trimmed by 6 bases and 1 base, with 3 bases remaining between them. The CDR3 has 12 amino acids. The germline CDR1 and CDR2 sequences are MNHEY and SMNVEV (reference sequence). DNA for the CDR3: TGTGCCAGCAGCATGAACACCGGGGAGCTGTTTTTT. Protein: CASSMNTGELFF.

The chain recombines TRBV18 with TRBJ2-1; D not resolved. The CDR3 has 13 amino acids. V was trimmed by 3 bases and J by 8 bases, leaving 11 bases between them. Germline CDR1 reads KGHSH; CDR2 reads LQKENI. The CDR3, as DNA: TGTGCCAGCTCACCGCCTACTTGGGATGAGCAGTTCTTC. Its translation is CASSPPTWDEQFF. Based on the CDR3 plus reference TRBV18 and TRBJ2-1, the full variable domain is NAGVMQNPRHLVRRRGQEARLRCSPMKGHSHVYWYRQLPEEGLKFMVYLQKENIIDESGMPKERFSAEFPKEGPSILRIQQVVRGDSAAYFCASSPPTWDEQFFGPGTRLTVL.

CDR3 DNA sequence: TGTGCCAGCAGTGAAGCCGGAGGGGCCAATGAGCAGTTCTTC. Protein: CASSEAGGANEQFF. V usage is TRBV2 and J usage is TRBJ2-1; maybe TRBD2 (6 bases). This CDR3 is 14 amino acids long. V lost 0 bases, J lost 6 bases, and 9 bases lay in between. The germline gives CDR1 SNHLY, CDR2 FYNNEI. Full variable domain (rest looked up from reference TRBV2 and TRBJ2-1): EPEVTQTPSHQVTQMGQEVILRCVPISNHLYFYWYRQILGQKVEFLVSFYNNEISEKSEIFDDQFSVERPDGSNFTLKIRSTKLEDSAMYFCASSEAGGANEQFFGPGTRLTVL.

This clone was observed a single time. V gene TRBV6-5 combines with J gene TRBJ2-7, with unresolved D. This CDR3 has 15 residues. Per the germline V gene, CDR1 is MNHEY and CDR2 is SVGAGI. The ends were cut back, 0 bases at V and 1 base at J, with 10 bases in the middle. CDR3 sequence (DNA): TGTGCCAGCAGTTACTCGGTAGCTGCATCCTACGAGCAGTACTTC. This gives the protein CASSYSVAASYEQYF.

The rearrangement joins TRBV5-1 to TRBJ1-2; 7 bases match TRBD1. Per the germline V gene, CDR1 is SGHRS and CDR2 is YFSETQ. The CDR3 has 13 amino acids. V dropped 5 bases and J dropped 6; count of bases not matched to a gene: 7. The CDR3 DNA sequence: TGCGCCAGCAGAGTACAGGGGACGGATGGCTACACCTTC. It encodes CASRVQGTDGYTF.

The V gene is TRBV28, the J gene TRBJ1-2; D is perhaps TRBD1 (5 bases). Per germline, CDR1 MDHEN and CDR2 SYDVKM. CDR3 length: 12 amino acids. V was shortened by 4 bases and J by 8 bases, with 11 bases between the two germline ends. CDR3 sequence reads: CASSWGGRGYTF. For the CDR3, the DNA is TGTGCCAGCAGTTGGGGGGGGAGGGGCTACACCTTC.

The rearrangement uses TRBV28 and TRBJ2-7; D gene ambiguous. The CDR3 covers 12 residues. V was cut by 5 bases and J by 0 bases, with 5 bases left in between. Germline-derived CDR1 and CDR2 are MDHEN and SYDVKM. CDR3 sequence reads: CASSEVSYEQYF. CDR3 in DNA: TGTGCCAGCAGTGAGGTCTCCTACGAGCAGTACTTC.

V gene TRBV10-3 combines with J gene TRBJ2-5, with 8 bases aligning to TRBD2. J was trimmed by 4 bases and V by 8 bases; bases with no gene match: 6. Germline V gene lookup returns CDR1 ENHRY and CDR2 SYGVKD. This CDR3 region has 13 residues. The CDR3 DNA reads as TGTGCCATCGGGAGCGGGAGAGGAGAGACCCAGTACTTC. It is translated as CAIGSGRGETQYF.

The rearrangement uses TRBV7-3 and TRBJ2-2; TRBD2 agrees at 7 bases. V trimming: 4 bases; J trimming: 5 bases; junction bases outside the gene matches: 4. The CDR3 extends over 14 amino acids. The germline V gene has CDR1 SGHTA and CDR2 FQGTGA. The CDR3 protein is CASSSAGKTGELFF. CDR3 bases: TGTGCCAGCAGCTCAGCGGGAAAGACCGGGGAGCTGTTTTTT.

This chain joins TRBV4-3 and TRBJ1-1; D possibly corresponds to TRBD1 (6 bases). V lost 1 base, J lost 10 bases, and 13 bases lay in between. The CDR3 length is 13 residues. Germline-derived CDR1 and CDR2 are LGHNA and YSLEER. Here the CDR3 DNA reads TGCGCCAGCAGCCAAGGCCGGGACACACGAGCTTTCTTT. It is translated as CASSQGRDTRAFF.

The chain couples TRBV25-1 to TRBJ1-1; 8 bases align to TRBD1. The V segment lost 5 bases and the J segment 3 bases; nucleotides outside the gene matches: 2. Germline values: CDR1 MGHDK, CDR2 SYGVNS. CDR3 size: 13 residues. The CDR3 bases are TGTGCCAGCAGTACACAGGGGGACACTGAAGCTTTCTTT. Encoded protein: CASSTQGDTEAFF.

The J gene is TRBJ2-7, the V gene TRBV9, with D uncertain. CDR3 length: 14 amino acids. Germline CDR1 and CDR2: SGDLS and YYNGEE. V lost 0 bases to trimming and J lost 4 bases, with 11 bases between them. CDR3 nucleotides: TGTGCCAGCAGCGTAGACCCGGGTGGGTACGAGCAGTACTTC. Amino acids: CASSVDPGGYEQYF. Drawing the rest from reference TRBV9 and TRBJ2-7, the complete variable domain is DSGVTQTPKHLITATGQRVTLRCSPRSGDLSVYWYQQSLDQGLQFLIQYYNGEERAKGNILERFSAQQFPDLHSELNLSSLELGDSALYFCASSVDPGGYEQYFGPGTRLTVT.

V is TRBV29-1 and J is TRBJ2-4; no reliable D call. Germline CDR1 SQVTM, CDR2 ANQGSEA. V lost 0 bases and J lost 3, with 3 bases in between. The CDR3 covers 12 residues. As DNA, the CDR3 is TGCAGCGTTGAAGACGTCAAAAACATTCAGTACTTC. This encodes CSVEDVKNIQYF.

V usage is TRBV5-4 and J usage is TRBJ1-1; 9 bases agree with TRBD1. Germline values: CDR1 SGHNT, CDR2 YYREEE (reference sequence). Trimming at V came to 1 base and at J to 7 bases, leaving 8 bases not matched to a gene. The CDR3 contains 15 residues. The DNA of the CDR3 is TGTGCCAGCAGCTTGAAACAGGGGGCTACCAGTGAAGCTTTCTTT. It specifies CASSLKQGATSEAFF. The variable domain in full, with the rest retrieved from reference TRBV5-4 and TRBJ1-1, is ETGVTQSPTHLIKTRGQQVTLRCSSQSGHNTVSWYQQALGQGPQFIFQYYREEENGRGNFPPRFSGLQFPNYSSELNVNALELDDSALYLCASSLKQGATSEAFFGQGTRLTVV.

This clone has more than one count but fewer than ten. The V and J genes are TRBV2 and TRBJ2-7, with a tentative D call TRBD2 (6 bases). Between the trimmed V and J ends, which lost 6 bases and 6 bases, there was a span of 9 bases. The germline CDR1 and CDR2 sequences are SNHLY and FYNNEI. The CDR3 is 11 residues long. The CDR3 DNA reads TGTGCCAGCAGAGGAGGGACCGAGCAGTACTTC. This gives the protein CASRGGTEQYF.

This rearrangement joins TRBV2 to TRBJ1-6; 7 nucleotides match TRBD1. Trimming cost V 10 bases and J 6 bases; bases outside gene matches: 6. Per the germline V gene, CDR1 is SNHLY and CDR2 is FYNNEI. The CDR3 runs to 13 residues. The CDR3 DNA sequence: TGTGCCACAAGGGACAGCTCTAATTCACCCCTCCACTTT. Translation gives CATRDSSNSPLHF.

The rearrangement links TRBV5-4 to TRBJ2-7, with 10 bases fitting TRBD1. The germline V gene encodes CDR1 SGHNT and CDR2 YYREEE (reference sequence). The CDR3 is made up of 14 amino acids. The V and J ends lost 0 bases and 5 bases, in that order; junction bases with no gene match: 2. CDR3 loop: CASSLGQGANEQYF. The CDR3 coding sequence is TGTGCCAGCAGCTTGGGACAGGGGGCAAACGAGCAGTACTTC.

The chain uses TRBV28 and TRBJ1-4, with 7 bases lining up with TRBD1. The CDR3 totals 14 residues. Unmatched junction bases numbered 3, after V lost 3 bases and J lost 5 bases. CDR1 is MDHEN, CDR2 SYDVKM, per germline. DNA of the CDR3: TGTGCCAGCAGTTTCCAGGGGGGGAATGAAAAACTGTTTTTT. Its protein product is CASSFQGGNEKLFF.